Presented here are 30 T cell receptor beta chains from one specimen sequenced in a study of T cell repertoires in cytomegalovirus infection. Each CDR3 protein is one row after TCRdb ran MiXCR on the reads. The sample shows 400,000 or so distinct CDR3 sequences, 31% of them seen only once. Sequencing used PBMCs. These receptors all stem from a human donor in good health (CMV status not recorded). Some clones in this sample may be carry-over from other donors' samples.

This clonotype has a handful of counts. This chain joins TRBV5-1 and TRBJ2-1, with D possibly TRBD2 on 5 matching bases. Between the trimmed V and J ends, which lost 0 bases and 3 bases, there was a span of 7 bases. Per germline, CDR1 SGHRS and CDR2 YFSETQ. This CDR3 has 14 amino acids. As DNA, the CDR3 is TGCGCCAGCAGCTTGGGACTATACTACAATGAGCAGTTCTTC. It specifies CASSLGLYYNEQFF.

With respect to this clonotype: Germline is not matched at one junction end, which may reflect a read error. The chain joins TRBV12-3 or TRBV12-4 to TRBJ2-7, with a possible D match to TRBD2 (5 bases). This CDR3 is built from 15 residues. In DNA form, the CDR3 reads TGTGACAGCAGTTTATACGGGGTTGGTTCCTACGAGCAGTACTTC. Residues: CDSSLYGVGSYEQYF.

In this sample, this clonotype turned up a few times. The chain recombines TRBV6-5 with TRBJ1-4; D is unclear. Germline CDR1 MNHEY, CDR2 SVGAGI. V was clipped by 0 bases and J by 3 bases, with 8 bases between them. The CDR3 has 15 residues. CDR3 residues: CASSYSAYSNEKLFF. In DNA form, the CDR3 reads TGTGCCAGCAGTTACTCTGCGTATTCTAATGAAAAACTGTTTTTT.

CDR3 loop: CSVGRRGYNEQFF. The CDR3, as DNA: TGCAGCGTTGGTCGGAGGGGATACAATGAGCAGTTCTTC. The gene calls are TRBV29-1 and TRBJ2-1; perhaps TRBD2 as D (6 bases). The CDR3 has 13 residues. The germline gives CDR1 SQVTM, CDR2 ANQGSEA. V lost 4 bases, J lost 4 bases, and 11 bases lay in between.

The genes are TRBV5-1 and TRBJ2-3, with 9 bases lining up with TRBD1. The CDR3 covers 16 residues. Germline lookup yields CDR1 SGHRS and CDR2 YFSETQ. Trimming took 4 bases from V and 2 from J; bases not matched to a gene: 8. For the CDR3, the DNA is TGCGCCAGCAGCAAGCCCCGGGACAGGGACACAGATACGCAGTATTTT. As protein: CASSKPRDRDTDTQYF.

The chain couples TRBV2 to TRBJ2-2; D may match TRBD1 or TRBD2 (5 bases each). Germline V lookup: CDR1 SNHLY, CDR2 FYNNEI. The CDR3 runs 15 residues. V was pared by 2 bases and J by 7 bases, with 14 bases between. CDR3 residues: CASSESLGVDGELFF. CDR3 bases: TGTGCCAGCAGTGAATCGTTGGGGGTTGACGGGGAGCTGTTTTTT.

This chain links TRBV7-6 with TRBJ1-5; D not certain. The CDR3 loop spans 17 amino acids. Germline CDR1 and CDR2: SGHVS and FNYEAQ. Between the trimmed V and J ends, which lost 6 bases and 4 bases, there was a span of 22 bases. DNA for the CDR3: TGTGCCAGCAGTCCGCGTGCAAGTTTAGAGGGTAATCAGCCCCAGCATTTT. It specifies CASSPRASLEGNQPQHF.

Only one count was recorded for this clonotype. This chain uses TRBV7-2 with TRBJ1-6; D is perhaps TRBD1 (6 bases). The CDR3 is 18 residues long. Germline values: CDR1 SGHTA, CDR2 FQGNSA. The V end lost 5 bases, the J end lost 7 bases, and 24 bases lay between the germline ends. The CDR3 region has the DNA TGTGCCAGCAGCAAGACTCGCGACAGGCGAAAGGAGAATTCACCCCTCCACTTT. Its translation: CASSKTRDRRKENSPLHF.

This clonotype was recorded a few times. The J gene is TRBJ2-1, the V gene TRBV19; TRBD2 agrees at 11 bases. The CDR3 contains 16 residues. Germline values: CDR1 LNHDA, CDR2 SQIVND (reference sequence). V was clipped by 4 bases and J by 4 bases; unmatched bases: 6. The CDR3 is CASSTLAGGTYNEQFF. The CDR3 nucleotides read TGTGCCAGTAGTACGCTAGCGGGGGGAACGTACAATGAGCAGTTCTTC.

V usage is TRBV20-1 and J usage is TRBJ2-1; TRBD2 agrees at 12 bases. CDR1 and CDR2 (germline): DFQATT, SNEGSKA (reference sequence). The CDR3 loop spans 16 amino acids. J lost 3 bases, V lost 1 base, and 4 bases had no gene match. CDR3 nucleotides: TGCAGTGCTAGAGTAAAGACTAGCGGGGGCTACAATGAGCAGTTCTTC. Encoded protein: CSARVKTSGGYNEQFF.

CDR3 in amino acids: CASSRLRSGGAYNSPLHF. CDR3 coding DNA: TGCGCCAGCAGCCGGCTTAGATCAGGGGGCGCCTATAATTCACCCCTCCACTTT. The V call is TRBV4-3, the J call TRBJ1-6; 8 nucleotides agree with TRBD1. CDR3 length equals 18 residues. The V gene end was trimmed by 4 bases and the J gene end by 2 bases; junction bases not matched to a gene: 10. The V gene's germline CDR1 is LGHNA and CDR2 YSLEER.

Only a few counts were recorded for this clonotype. This chain joins TRBV12-3 or TRBV12-4 and TRBJ2-5; 7 bases match TRBD1. Trimming at V came to 6 bases and at J to 1 base, leaving 2 bases not matched to a gene. The CDR3 has 13 amino acids. The CDR3 region is CASRQGIQETQYF. CDR3 in DNA: TGTGCCAGCAGACAGGGGATCCAAGAGACCCAGTACTTC.

The rearrangement joins TRBV7-9 to TRBJ2-2; D remains unclear. The ends were cut back, 1 base at V and 6 bases at J, with 3 bases in the middle. CDR1 and CDR2 from the germline V gene are SEHNR and FQNEAQ (reference sequence). This CDR3 region has 12 residues. Here the CDR3 DNA reads TGTGCCAGCAGCTTAGAGGCCGGGGAGCTGTTTTTT. Amino acid sequence: CASSLEAGELFF.

This clonotype has only a few counts. CDR3 amino acids: CSVVGGDVSGDEQYF. The CDR3 DNA reads TGCAGCGTTGTAGGAGGGGACGTCTCAGGCGACGAGCAGTACTTC. The chain couples TRBV29-1 to TRBJ2-7; a weak D match, TRBD2 (6 bases). CDR1 and CDR2 from the germline V gene are SQVTM and ANQGSEA. The length of the CDR3 is 15 residues. Trimming took off 4 bases at V and 5 bases at J, with 21 bases between the two ends.

The chain employs TRBV6-5 and TRBJ1-3; D perhaps matches TRBD1 (6 bases). Germline V gene lookup returns CDR1 MNHEY and CDR2 SVGAGI. This CDR3 is 15 amino acids long. V shed 8 bases and J shed 0 bases, with 14 bases lying between them. The CDR3 region is CASRRTEDSGNTIYF. The DNA of the CDR3 is TGTGCCAGCCGCCGGACAGAAGACTCTGGAAACACCATATATTTT.

The chain is built from TRBV7-9 and TRBJ1-1, with TRBD1 as a possible D gene (5 bases). The germline V gene has CDR1 SEHNR and CDR2 FQNEAQ (reference sequence). Trimming stripped 6 bases from V and 0 bases from J, with 11 bases between. The CDR3 runs to 14 residues. The CDR3 spells CASRPPGVNTEAFF. Here the CDR3 DNA reads TGTGCCAGCAGACCGCCGGGGGTGAACACTGAAGCTTTCTTT.

A few counts support this clonotype. This chain's CDR3 is CASSYSSGGRNIQYF. The CDR3 bases are TGTGCCAGCAGTTACTCCAGCGGGGGAAGAAACATTCAGTACTTC. The chain uses TRBV6-5 and TRBJ2-4, with 8 bases lining up with TRBD2. V dropped 0 bases and J dropped 6; count of bases not matched to a gene: 4. Germline CDR1 is MNHEY and CDR2 is SVGAGI. CDR3 length equals 15 residues.

In DNA, the CDR3 is TGTGCCAGCAGCCGACAACAGGGGGCAGATACGCAGTATTTT. Encoded protein: CASSRQQGADTQYF. V gene TRBV7-2 combines with J gene TRBJ2-3; TRBD1 agrees at 8 bases. The V gene end was trimmed by 5 bases and the J gene end by 4 bases; junction bases not matched to a gene: 5. The germline gives CDR1 SGHTA, CDR2 FQGNSA. The CDR3 covers 14 residues.

The chain joins TRBV6-6 to TRBJ2-3; TRBD2 matches at 7 bases. V gave up 5 bases and J gave up 0 bases; unmatched junction bases: 8. The CDR3 contains 16 residues. Per the germline V gene, CDR1 is MNHNY and CDR2 is SVGAGI (reference sequence). The CDR3 reads CASSPAGTTSTDTQYF. The CDR3 DNA reads TGTGCCAGCAGTCCGGCCGGGACTACAAGCACAGATACGCAGTATTTT.

This clonotype was found a few times. The CDR3 bases are TGTGCCACCAGCAGAGTCCCAGGCTTTGAAGCTTTCTTT. This sequence encodes CATSRVPGFEAFF. The rearrangement uses TRBV15 and TRBJ1-1; D is uncertain. The CDR3 has 13 residues. The germline V and J ends were trimmed by 1 base and 7 bases, with 10 bases remaining between them. CDR1 LNHNV and CDR2 YYDKDF come from the germline V gene (reference sequence).

The CDR3: CASSYASGGRTGELFF. The CDR3 DNA reads as TGTGCCAGCAGTTACGCCAGCGGGGGGCGCACCGGGGAGCTGTTTTTT. The chain joins TRBV6-6 to TRBJ2-2; TRBD2 matches at 9 bases. This CDR3 spans 16 amino acids. Germline V gives CDR1 MNHNY, CDR2 SVGAGI (reference sequence). V was clipped by 2 bases and J by 4 bases; unmatched bases: 5.

The rearrangement joins TRBV2 to TRBJ2-5; D is undetermined. The CDR3 is made up of 13 amino acids. Trimming took off 6 bases at V and 0 bases at J, with 8 bases between the two ends. Germline values: CDR1 SNHLY, CDR2 FYNNEI. The CDR3 nucleotides read TGTGCCAGCAGATCGGCAAACCAAGAGACCCAGTACTTC. It codes for CASRSANQETQYF.

Only a few counts were recorded for this clonotype. The rearrangement uses TRBV5-1 and TRBJ1-3, with D possibly being TRBD1 (6 bases). The CDR3 covers 14 residues. Germline CDR1 reads SGHRS; CDR2 reads YFSETQ. V lost 3 bases and J 1 base, leaving 8 bases between the germline ends. The CDR3 loop reads CASSSGQSGNTIYF. The CDR3 region has the DNA TGCGCCAGCAGCTCCGGACAGTCTGGAAACACCATATATTTT.

Comment on this clonotype: A read error may be the cause here, since a much bigger clone is one base away. The chain has TRBV7-3 and TRBJ2-5; 7 bases agree with TRBD1. CDR1 is SGHTA, CDR2 FQGTGA, per germline. The J segment lost 3 bases and the V segment lost 2 bases, leaving 6 bases of the junction unmatched. The CDR3 has 15 amino acids. The CDR3 sequence is CASSLGRGMEETQYF. The DNA for the CDR3 is TGTGCCAGCAGCTTAGGCAGGGGGATGGAAGAGACCCAGTACTTC.

This clonotype was seen a single time. The germline gene is not matched at one end of the junction; a read error may be the cause. The genes are TRBV6-5 and TRBJ2-7; 7 bases line up with TRBD1. This CDR3 is 17 amino acids long. Looked up from germline, CDR1 is MNHEY and CDR2 is SVGAGI. The CDR3 loop is CANSHNPGTDLLQKQYF. In nucleotides, the CDR3 is TGTGCCAACAGTCACAACCCCGGGACAGACCTTCTCCAAAAACAGTACTTC.

Many counts were recorded for this clonotype. This chain connects TRBV7-8 to TRBJ1-1; 9 bases match TRBD1. V shed 4 bases and J 0 bases; nucleotides not matched to a gene: 9. This CDR3 is 17 amino acids long. In germline, CDR1 is SGHVS, CDR2 FQNEAQ. The CDR3 nucleotides are TGTGCCAGCAGCTGGCGGGACAGGGTCCTGCTGAACACTGAAGCTTTCTTT. It encodes CASSWRDRVLLNTEAFF.

This clonotype has ten or more counts. The gene calls are TRBV11-2 and TRBJ2-5; D is uncertain. This CDR3 has 15 residues. V was cut by 6 bases and J by 2 bases, with 16 bases left in between. Germline values: CDR1 SGHAT, CDR2 FQNNGV. The CDR3 DNA sequence: TGTGCCAGCAGTCGTGGTGGTGACAATCAAGAGACCCAGTACTTC. It encodes CASSRGGDNQETQYF.

Regarding this clonotype: Sequence at one end of the junction differs from germline and may be a read error. V and J are TRBV27 and TRBJ1-6; unclear D gene. The CDR3 extends over 18 amino acids. The V gene's germline CDR1 is MNHEY and CDR2 SMNVEV (reference sequence). For the CDR3, the DNA is TGTGCCAGCAGTTTTTCTGGGATGCTAAGCTCCTATAATTCACCCCTCCAATTT. Its protein product is CASSFSGMLSSYNSPLQF.

This chain uses TRBV27 with TRBJ2-7, with D perhaps being TRBD1 or TRBD2 (5 bases each). V was trimmed by 6 bases and J by 3 bases, leaving 12 bases between them. The length of the CDR3 is 13 residues. CDR1 is MNHEY and CDR2 is SMNVEV in the germline V gene (reference sequence). The CDR3 protein is CASRITGGYEQYF. Written as DNA, the CDR3 is TGTGCCAGCAGAATAACTGGGGGCTACGAGCAGTACTTC.

This clonotype was recorded many times. The chain couples TRBV11-2 to TRBJ1-5; D is unresolved. The V gene lost 1 base and the J gene lost 0 bases, with 4 bases spanning the gap. Germline assignment: CDR1 SGHAT and CDR2 FQNNGV. The CDR3 is 14 amino acids. The CDR3 region has the DNA TGTGCCAGCAGCTTAGGAAATAGCAATCAGCCCCAGCATTTT. Protein product: CASSLGNSNQPQHF.